This T cell receptor beta chain was identified in a study of chemoradiotherapy in HPV16-positive cancers. The overall study: Candidate HPV-specific T-cell clones and common TCR motifs came from functional assays in a couple of HPV16-positive patients. Whole-study results and caveats: HPV-responsive T-cell expansion during chemoradiotherapy was linked to improved recurrence-free survival in HPV16-positive patients. During treatment, candidate HPV-specific clones and E7-related motifs expanded in tumor. The functional HPV-specific definition rests on just a couple of HPV16-positive patients.

This clone came up a few times. Its target is not known. TCRdb keeps only in-frame clones here, not all; method: immunoSEQ multiplex PCR. The table includes around 29,000 clones, more than 85% detected once. This CDR3 spans 13 amino acids. Trimming at V came to 4 bases and at J to 3 bases, leaving 3 bases not matched to a gene. The germline gives CDR1 KGHSH, CDR2 LQKENI. The clonotype originates from a human donor with HPV-associated anogenital cancer. Sample: blood, taken from a patient who underwent chemoradiotherapy. V and J are TRBV18 and TRBJ2-7, with 7 bases fitting TRBD2. CDR3 nucleotides: TGTGCCAGCTCACGTGGGAGGGGCTACGAGCAGTACTTC. The encoded protein is CASSRGRGYEQYF.